The TCR beta chain under discussion was sequenced for a study of blood T cell repertoires in COVID-19. The V gene's germline CDR1 is SNHLY and CDR2 FYNNEI. CDR3 length: 14 residues. The germline V and J ends were trimmed by 0 bases and 4 bases, with 10 bases remaining between them. Profiling relied on immunoSEQ multiplex PCR, and the TCRdb table lists in-frame clones only, not all of them. The sample comprises some 150,000 clones, roughly 84% of which are singletons, and approximately 5% rests with the top ten. The chain couples TRBV2 to TRBJ2-7; D perhaps matches TRBD2 (5 bases). The specimen sequenced was peripheral blood. The source is a human donor in a cohort sampled during active COVID-19. DNA for the CDR3: TGTGCCAGCAGTGAAGCGGGAGAGGTTTACGAGCAGTACGTC. Translated: CASSEAGEVYEQYV.